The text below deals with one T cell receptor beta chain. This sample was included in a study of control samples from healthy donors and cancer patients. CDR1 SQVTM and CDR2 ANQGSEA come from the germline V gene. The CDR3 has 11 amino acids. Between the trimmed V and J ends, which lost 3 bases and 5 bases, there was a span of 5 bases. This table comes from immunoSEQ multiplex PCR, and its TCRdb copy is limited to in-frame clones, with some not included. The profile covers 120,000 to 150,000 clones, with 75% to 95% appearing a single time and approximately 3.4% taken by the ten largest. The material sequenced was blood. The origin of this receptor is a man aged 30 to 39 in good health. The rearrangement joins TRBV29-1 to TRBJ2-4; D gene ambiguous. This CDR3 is CSVDGENIQYF. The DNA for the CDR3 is TGCAGCGTTGACGGAGAAAACATTCAGTACTTC.